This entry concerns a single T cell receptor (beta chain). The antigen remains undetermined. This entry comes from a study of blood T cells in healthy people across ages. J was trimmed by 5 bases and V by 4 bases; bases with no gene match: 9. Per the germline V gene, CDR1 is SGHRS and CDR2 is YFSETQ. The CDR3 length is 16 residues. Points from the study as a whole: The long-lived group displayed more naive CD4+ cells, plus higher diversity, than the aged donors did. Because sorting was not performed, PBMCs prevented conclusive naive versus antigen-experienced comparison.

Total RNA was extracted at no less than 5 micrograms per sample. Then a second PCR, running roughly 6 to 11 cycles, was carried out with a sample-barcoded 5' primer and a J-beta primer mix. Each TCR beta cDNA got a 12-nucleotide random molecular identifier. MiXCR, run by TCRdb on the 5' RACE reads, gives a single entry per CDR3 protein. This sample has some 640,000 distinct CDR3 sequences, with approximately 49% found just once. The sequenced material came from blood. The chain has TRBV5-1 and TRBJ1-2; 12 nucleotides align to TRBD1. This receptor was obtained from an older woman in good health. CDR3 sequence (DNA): TGCGCCAGCAGCCCGGGGACAGGGGGCGAACGGTATGGCTACACCTTC. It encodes CASSPGTGGERYGYTF.